The rows below give T cell receptor beta chains drawn from one sample of a study of blood T cell repertoires in COVID-19. Measured with immunoSEQ multiplex PCR; TCRdb has only the in-frame clones, and not every one. The data show hundreds of thousands of clones, with around 90% seen just once and just under 9% held by the top ten. Sequencing was carried out using PBMCs or T cells enriched from blood (not recorded which). The receptors come from a woman aged 18-35 years who had recovered from COVID-19. The CDR3 runs from the conserved cysteine through the conserved F or W. Fields, in order: clone size, V gene, J gene, D gene, CDR3 protein, CDR3 DNA. A D gene is named only where the DNA matches it firmly. The size field is filled for only some rows; it gives once, few, many or a size class.

size: -; V: TRBV7-9; J: TRBJ1-1; D: TRBD1; CDR3: CASSTRTGEGDEAFF; DNA: TGTGCCAGCAGCACCCGGACAGGGGAGGGTGATGAAGCTTTCTTT
size: -; V: TRBV19; J: TRBJ1-2; D: -; CDR3: CASSIDIYGYTF; DNA: TGTGCCAGTAGTATCGACATATATGGCTACACCTTC
size: -; V: TRBV7-2; J: TRBJ2-7; D: TRBD2; CDR3: CASSTQAGLAGAYEQYF; DNA: TGTGCCAGCAGCACACAAGCGGGACTAGCGGGAGCCTACGAGCAGTACTTC
size: -; V: TRBV7-9; J: TRBJ1-2; D: TRBD1; CDR3: CASSFQTGGHHGYTF; DNA: TGTGCCAGCAGCTTCCAGACAGGGGGTCATCATGGCTACACCTTC
size: -; V: TRBV9; J: TRBJ1-3; D: -; CDR3: CASSRNINSGNTIYF; DNA: TGTGCCAGCAGCAGAAACATCAACTCTGGAAACACCATATATTTT
size: -; V: TRBV7-9; J: TRBJ1-2; D: TRBD1; CDR3: CASSPWDSLEVYGYTF; DNA: TGTGCCAGCAGCCCTTGGGACAGCCTCGAAGTCTATGGCTACACCTTC
size: -; V: TRBV19; J: TRBJ1-1; D: -; CDR3: CASRSGYSEAFF; DNA: TGTGCCAGTAGATCAGGTTACTCTGAAGCTTTCTTT
size: -; V: TRBV27; J: TRBJ2-7; D: TRBD1; CDR3: CASRLDRGYEQYF; DNA: TGTGCCAGCAGACTCGACAGGGGCTACGAGCAGTACTTC
size: -; V: TRBV20-1; J: TRBJ1-2; D: -; CDR3: CKPGFGRGYTF; DNA: TGCAAGCCGGGCTTCGGGAGAGGCTACACCTTC
size: once; V: TRBV7-9; J: TRBJ2-1; D: -; CDR3: CASSLGRSTYNEQFF; DNA: TGTGCCAGCAGCTTAGGGCGGAGCACCTACAATGAGCAGTTCTTC
size: once; V: TRBV4-1; J: TRBJ1-6; D: -; CDR3: CASSLQEESSYNSPLHF; DNA: TGCGCCAGCAGCTTACAAGAGGAGAGCTCCTATAATTCACCCCTCCACTTT
size: -; V: TRBV28; J: TRBJ1-1; D: -; CDR3: CASSLLLGGMGTEAFF; DNA: TGTGCCAGCAGCCTCCTCTTGGGGGGAATGGGAACTGAAGCTTTCTTT
size: -; V: TRBV3-1/TRBV3-2; J: TRBJ2-5; D: TRBD1; CDR3: CASSQAEGGTGQETQYF; DNA: TGTGCCAGCAGCCAAGCAGAAGGGGGGACAGGTCAAGAGACCCAGTACTTC
size: -; V: TRBV11-3; J: TRBJ2-5; D: TRBD2; CDR3: CASSPSGRGADNYQETQYF; DNA: TGTGCCAGCAGCCCAAGTGGGCGGGGGGCCGACAATTATCAAGAGACCCAGTACTTC
size: once; V: TRBV5-1; J: TRBJ1-4; D: TRBD1; CDR3: CASSSGQGEEKLFF; DNA: TGCGCCAGCAGCTCGGGACAGGGGGAGGAAAAACTGTTTTTT
size: -; V: TRBV5-6; J: TRBJ1-2; D: -; CDR3: CASSPTPTSNYGYTF; DNA: TGTGCCAGCAGCCCAACACCGACTTCGAACTATGGCTACACCTTC
size: -; V: TRBV4-1; J: TRBJ1-1; D: -; CDR3: CASSQVDRQGEAFF; DNA: TGCGCCAGCAGCCAAGTAGACAGACAAGGTGAAGCTTTCTTT
size: -; V: TRBV7-9; J: TRBJ2-1; D: TRBD1; CDR3: CASSSRPQGASNEQFF; DNA: TGTGCCAGCAGCTCACGACCCCAGGGGGCCTCCAATGAGCAGTTCTTC
size: -; V: TRBV6-5; J: TRBJ2-7; D: -; CDR3: CASSFPGLNEQYF; DNA: TGTGCCAGCAGTTTCCCAGGGCTCAACGAGCAGTACTTC
size: -; V: TRBV5-6; J: TRBJ1-2; D: -; CDR3: CASSLRGYGYTF; DNA: TGTGCCAGCAGCTTGAGGGGCTATGGCTACACCTTC
size: -; V: TRBV5-4; J: TRBJ2-1; D: TRBD2; CDR3: CASTRERYNEQFF; DNA: TGTGCCAGCACGCGGGAGAGATACAATGAGCAGTTCTTC
size: -; V: TRBV4-1; J: TRBJ1-2; D: -; CDR3: CASSHTGRYGYTF; DNA: TGCGCCAGCAGCCATACGGGGAGGTATGGCTACACCTTC
size: -; V: TRBV20-1; J: TRBJ1-5; D: -; CDR3: CSASRGIWSNQPQHF; DNA: TGCAGTGCTAGTCGAGGGATATGGAGCAATCAGCCCCAGCATTTT
size: -; V: TRBV11-2; J: TRBJ1-1; D: -; CDR3: CASSLDSTPFF; DNA: TGTGCCAGCAGCTTAGATAGCACCCCTTTCTTT
size: -; V: TRBV9; J: TRBJ2-5; D: -; CDR3: CASSVTHSQETQYF; DNA: TGTGCCAGCAGCGTTACACATTCTCAAGAGACCCAGTACTTC
size: -; V: TRBV7-6; J: TRBJ2-7; D: TRBD2; CDR3: CASSFEAGGPGEQYF; DNA: TGTGCCAGCAGCTTTGAAGCGGGGGGGCCTGGCGAGCAGTACTTC
size: -; V: TRBV6-5; J: TRBJ2-7; D: TRBD1; CDR3: CASSPTGGGEQYF; DNA: TGTGCCAGCAGCCCGACAGGGGGCGGCGAGCAGTACTTC
size: once; V: TRBV28; J: TRBJ2-5; D: TRBD2; CDR3: CASSHRGGAETQYF; DNA: TGTGCCAGCAGTCACCGCGGGGGAGCGGAGACCCAGTACTTC
size: -; V: TRBV28; J: TRBJ1-1; D: -; CDR3: CASSFYSSVTDTEAFF; DNA: TGTGCCAGCAGTTTTTATTCATCGGTCACAGACACTGAAGCTTTCTTT
size: -; V: TRBV11-2; J: TRBJ2-5; D: -; CDR3: CASSLLAAQYF; DNA: TGTGCCAGCAGCCTACTTGCGGCCCAGTACTTC
size: -; V: TRBV24-1; J: TRBJ2-2; D: TRBD1; CDR3: CATSDPTGPTGELFF; DNA: TGTGCCACCAGTGACCCGACAGGGCCCACCGGGGAGCTGTTTTTT